This TCR beta chain was documented in a study of cytomegalovirus exposure and HLA in healthy donors. The PCR was carried out with 60 Vbeta primers and 13 Jbeta primers. TCRdb's copy holds only in-frame clones and misses some; the assay was immunoSEQ multiplex PCR. In the table there are 100,000 to 150,000 clones, roughly 80% of which are singletons. The CDR3 loop spans 14 amino acids. V lost 7 bases, J lost 4 bases, and 8 bases stayed unmatched. Germline CDR1 and CDR2: SNHLY and FYNNEI. Findings of the study overall: HLA alleles showed associations with approximately 15,000 TCR beta sequences in a later analysis, at a 0.05 false discovery rate. Donor immune exposure was known only as CMV serostatus. Being productive about 87% or about 30% of the time was typical of most TCR beta V segments in an earlier analysis.

Of note for this clone: The target antigen is unknown.

This chain connects TRBV2 to TRBJ2-7, with 9 bases aligning to TRBD2. The sequence was obtained from a man between 18 and 29 years old in good health and CMV-seropositive. The sample comprised PBMCs. CDR3 in amino acids: CASNLAGDRYEQYF. In DNA form, the CDR3 reads TGTGCCAGCAACTTAGCGGGAGATCGGTACGAGCAGTACTTC.